This TCR beta chain was identified during a study of T cell responses to AZD1222 COVID-19 vaccine. Broader study findings: Baseline antibody screening turned up just six or seven seropositive AZD1222 recipients. It was only after the peak T cell response that any repertoires were sampled. As reported, nearly half of all spike-specific TCRs target variant regions that are unmutated.

The analysis combined second doses at about 4 or about 12 weeks. The CDR3 extends over 14 amino acids. Trimming left V 0 bases short and J 4 bases short, with 10 bases between. The germline V gene encodes CDR1 SGHTS and CDR2 YDEGEE. Using immunoSEQ multiplex PCR, the repertoire was profiled, and TCRdb retains in-frame clones only, with some absent. Of tens of thousands of clones in the sample, 90% to 95% were seen once. This clone came up once. The antigen remains unidentified. Sequences were derived from peripheral blood, sampled 28 days after the second AZD1222 dose. The receptor comes from an adult who received the AZD1222 COVID-19 vaccine. The rearrangement uses TRBV5-8 and TRBJ1-1; no clear D. The DNA for the CDR3 is TGTGCCAGCAGCTTGGAGTTTTTCGGCACTGAAGCTTTCTTT. Translated: CASSLEFFGTEAFF.